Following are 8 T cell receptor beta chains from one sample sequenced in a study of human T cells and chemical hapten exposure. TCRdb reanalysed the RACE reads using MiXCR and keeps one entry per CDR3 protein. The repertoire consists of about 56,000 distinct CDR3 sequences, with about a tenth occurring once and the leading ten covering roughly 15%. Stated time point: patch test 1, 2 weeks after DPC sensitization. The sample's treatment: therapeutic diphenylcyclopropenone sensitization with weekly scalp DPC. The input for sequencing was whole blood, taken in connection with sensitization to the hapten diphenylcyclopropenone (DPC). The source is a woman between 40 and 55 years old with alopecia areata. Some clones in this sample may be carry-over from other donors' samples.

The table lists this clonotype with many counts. The CDR3 DNA reads as TGTGCCAGCAGCCCGACAGGGAGGGATGGCACTGAAGCTTTCTTT. This codes for CASSPTGRDGTEAFF. The rearrangement uses TRBV7-9 and TRBJ1-1; 7 bases are shared with TRBD1. Trimming cost V 5 bases and J 4 bases; bases outside gene matches: 10. CDR3 length: 15 residues. CDR1 and CDR2 (germline): SEHNR, FQNEAQ (reference sequence). The variable domain in full, completed from reference TRBV7-9 and TRBJ1-1, reads DTGVSQNPRHKITKRGQNVTFRCDPISEHNRLYWYRQTLGQGPEFLTYFQNEAQLEKSRLLSDRFSAERPKGSFSTLEIQRTEQGDSAMYLCASSPTGRDGTEAFFGQGTRLTVV.

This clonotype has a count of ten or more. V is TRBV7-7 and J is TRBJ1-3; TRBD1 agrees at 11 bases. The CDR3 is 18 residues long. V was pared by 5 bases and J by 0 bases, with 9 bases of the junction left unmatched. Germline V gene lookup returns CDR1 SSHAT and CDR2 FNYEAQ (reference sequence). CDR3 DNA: TGTGCCAGCAGCCAGGGACAGGGGGACTCTTCCTCTGGAAACACCATATATTTT. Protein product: CASSQGQGDSSSGNTIYF.

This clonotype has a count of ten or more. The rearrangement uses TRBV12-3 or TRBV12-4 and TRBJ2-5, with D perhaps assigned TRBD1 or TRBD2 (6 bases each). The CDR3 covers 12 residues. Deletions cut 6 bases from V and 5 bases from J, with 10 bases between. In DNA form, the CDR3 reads TGTGCCAGCAGCGGGGGCTTTGAGACCCAGTACTTC. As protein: CASSGGFETQYF.

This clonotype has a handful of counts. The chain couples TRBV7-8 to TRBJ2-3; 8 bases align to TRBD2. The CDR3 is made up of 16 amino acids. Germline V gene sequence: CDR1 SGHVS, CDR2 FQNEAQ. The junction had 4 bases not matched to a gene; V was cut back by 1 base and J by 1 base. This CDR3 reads CASSLGARGGTDTQYF. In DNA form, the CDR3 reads TGTGCCAGCAGCTTAGGGGCGCGGGGGGGCACAGATACGCAGTATTTT.

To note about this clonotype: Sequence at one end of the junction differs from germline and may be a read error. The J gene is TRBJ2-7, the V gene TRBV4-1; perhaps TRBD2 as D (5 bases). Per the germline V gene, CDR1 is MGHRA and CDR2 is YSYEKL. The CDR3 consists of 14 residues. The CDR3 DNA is TGCGCCAACAGCCAAGGGCTGGAGGTGGGGGAGCAGTACTTC. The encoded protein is CANSQGLEVGEQYF.

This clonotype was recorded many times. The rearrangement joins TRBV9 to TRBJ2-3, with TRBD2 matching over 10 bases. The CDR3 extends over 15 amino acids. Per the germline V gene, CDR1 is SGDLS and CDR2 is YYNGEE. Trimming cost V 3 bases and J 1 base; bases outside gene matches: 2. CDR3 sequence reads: CASSAGLAGTDTQYF. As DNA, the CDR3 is TGTGCCAGCAGCGCAGGACTAGCGGGCACAGATACGCAGTATTTT.

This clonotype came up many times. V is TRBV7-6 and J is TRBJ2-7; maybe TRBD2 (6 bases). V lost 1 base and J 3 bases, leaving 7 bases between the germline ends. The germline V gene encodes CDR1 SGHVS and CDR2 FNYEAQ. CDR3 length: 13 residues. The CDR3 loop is CASSLGGDYEQYF. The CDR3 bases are TGTGCCAGCAGCTTAGGCGGGGACTACGAGCAGTACTTC.

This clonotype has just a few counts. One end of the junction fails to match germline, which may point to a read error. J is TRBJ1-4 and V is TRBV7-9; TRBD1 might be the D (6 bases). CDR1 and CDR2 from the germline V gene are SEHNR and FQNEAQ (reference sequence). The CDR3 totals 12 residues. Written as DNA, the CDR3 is TGTGTCAGCAGCGAGATGGACAGAAAACTGTTTTTT. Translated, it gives CVSSEMDRKLFF.